This paragraph reports one T cell receptor (beta chain). Participants had their cohort set by participant-reported clinical history. The sample is drawn from a study of blood T cell repertoires in COVID-19. Looking at the study overall: Sites in the United States, Italy and Spain provided acute and convalescent COVID-19 samples. PBMCs, B-cell-depleted T cells, or T cells were the source of the cDNA or gDNA that made up the material.

In the original workflow: From reference gene primer amplification, estimates of nucleated cell counts were derived. Only in-frame clones appear in the TCRdb table, and some are missing; sequencing was by immunoSEQ multiplex PCR. V, J and clone size are those of that table, while D and trimming were read from the DNA. The data hold 150,000 to 200,000 clones, with 76% observed a single time. The CDR3 covers 12 residues. The V gene lost 1 base and the J gene lost 7 bases, with 4 bases spanning the gap. The germline gives CDR1 SGHAT, CDR2 FQNNGV. The rearrangement uses TRBV11-2 and TRBJ2-2; D gene unclear. The TCR sequence derives from a woman aged 50 to 60 with acute COVID-19. The material sequenced was PBMCs or T cells enriched from blood (not recorded which). The CDR3 DNA sequence: TGTGCCAGCAGCTTAGCAATCGGGGAGCTGTTTTTT. It yields the protein CASSLAIGELFF.